This TCR beta chain comes out of a study of cytomegalovirus exposure and HLA in healthy donors. Study-wide results and caveats: A missense variant in DCLRE1C was later tied to TCR beta V- and J-gene trimming.

60 Vbeta and 13 Jbeta primers were used in PCR. The method was immunoSEQ multiplex PCR; TCRdb's version includes in-frame clones alone and lacks a portion of them. The table includes roughly 150,000 clones, roughly 71% detected once. Germline lookup yields CDR1 MDHEN and CDR2 SYDVKM. Trimming removed 7 bases at V and 5 bases at J, with 18 bases between. This CDR3 comprises 15 residues. As for this clone: The antigen is unknown.

The origin of this receptor is a man aged 25 to 40 in good health and CMV-seronegative. The V gene is TRBV28, the J gene TRBJ1-5; no firm D call. Sequences were obtained from PBMCs. The CDR3 nucleotides read TGTGCCAGCACTTCTTCCGCGGCGGGCGATCAGCCCCAGCATTTT. It translates to CASTSSAAGDQPQHF.